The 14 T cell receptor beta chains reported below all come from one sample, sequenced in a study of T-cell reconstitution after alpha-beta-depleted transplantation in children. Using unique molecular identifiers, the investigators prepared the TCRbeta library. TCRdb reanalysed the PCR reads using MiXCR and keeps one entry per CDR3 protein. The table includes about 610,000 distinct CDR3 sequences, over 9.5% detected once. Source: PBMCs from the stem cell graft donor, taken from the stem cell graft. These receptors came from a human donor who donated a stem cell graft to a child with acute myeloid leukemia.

CDR3 DNA: TGTGCCACCAGTGCCCCATGGACAGGGACGGAGAATACGCAGTATTTT. It encodes CATSAPWTGTENTQYF. J is TRBJ2-3 and V is TRBV24-1, with 8 bases identical to TRBD1. J gave up 7 bases and V 5 bases, and 13 bases lay outside the gene matches. The CDR3 sequence is 16 residues long. The germline V gene encodes CDR1 KGHDR and CDR2 SFDVKD.

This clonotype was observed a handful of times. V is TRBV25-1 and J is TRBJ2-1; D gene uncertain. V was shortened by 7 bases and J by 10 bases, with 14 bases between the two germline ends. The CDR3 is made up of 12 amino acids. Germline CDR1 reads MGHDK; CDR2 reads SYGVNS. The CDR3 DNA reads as TGTGCCAGCACGGTGCGTGAAGGGGAGCAGTTCTTC. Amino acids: CASTVREGEQFF.

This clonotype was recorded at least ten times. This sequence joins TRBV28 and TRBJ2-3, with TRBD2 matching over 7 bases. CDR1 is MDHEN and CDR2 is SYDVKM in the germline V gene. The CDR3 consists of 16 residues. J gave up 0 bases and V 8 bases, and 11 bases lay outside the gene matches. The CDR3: CASQGLSGSSTDTQYF. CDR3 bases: TGTGCCAGCCAAGGCCTTAGCGGGTCTAGCACAGATACGCAGTATTTT.

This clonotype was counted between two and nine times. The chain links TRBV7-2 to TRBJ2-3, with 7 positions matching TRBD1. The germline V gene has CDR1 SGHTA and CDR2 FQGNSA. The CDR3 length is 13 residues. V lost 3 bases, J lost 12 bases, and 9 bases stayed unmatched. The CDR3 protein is CASSFSGTANQYF. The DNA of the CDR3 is TGTGCCAGCAGCTTTTCCGGGACAGCCAATCAGTATTTT. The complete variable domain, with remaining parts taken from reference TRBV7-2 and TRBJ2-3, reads GAGVSQSPSNKVTEKGKDVELRCDPISGHTALYWYRQSLGQGLEFLIYFQGNSAPDKSGLPSDRFSAERTGGSVSTLTIQRTQQEDSAVYLCASSFSGTANQYFGPGTRLTVL.

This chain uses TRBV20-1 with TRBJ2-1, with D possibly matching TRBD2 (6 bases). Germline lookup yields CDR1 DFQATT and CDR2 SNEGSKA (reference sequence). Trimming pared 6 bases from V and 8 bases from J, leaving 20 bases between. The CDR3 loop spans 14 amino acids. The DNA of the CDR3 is TGCAGTGCCGTATCCGGAGGGAAAGGCGATGAGCAGTTCTTC. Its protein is CSAVSGGKGDEQFF.

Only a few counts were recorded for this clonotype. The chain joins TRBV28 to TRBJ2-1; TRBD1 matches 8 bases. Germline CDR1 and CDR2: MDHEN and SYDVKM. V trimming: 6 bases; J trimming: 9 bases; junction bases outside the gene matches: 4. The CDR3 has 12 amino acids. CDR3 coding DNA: TGTGCCAGCAGGGTTGGACAGGGTGAGCAGTTCTTC. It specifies CASRVGQGEQFF.

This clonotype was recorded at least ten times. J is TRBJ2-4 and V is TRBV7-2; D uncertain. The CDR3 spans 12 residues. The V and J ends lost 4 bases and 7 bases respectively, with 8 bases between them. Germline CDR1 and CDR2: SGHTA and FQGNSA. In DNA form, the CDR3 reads TGTGCCAGCAGCTCAGAGAGGAACATTCAGTACTTC. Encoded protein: CASSSERNIQYF.

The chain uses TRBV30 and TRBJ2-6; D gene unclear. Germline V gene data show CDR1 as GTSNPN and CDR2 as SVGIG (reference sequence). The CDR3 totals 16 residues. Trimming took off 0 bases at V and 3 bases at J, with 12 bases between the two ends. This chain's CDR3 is CAWSVGRAFGANVLTF. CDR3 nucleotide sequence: TGTGCCTGGAGTGTAGGCCGGGCGTTTGGGGCCAACGTCCTGACTTTC. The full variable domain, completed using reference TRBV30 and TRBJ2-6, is SQTIHQWPATLVQPVGSPLSLECTVEGTSNPNLYWYRQAAGRGLQLLFYSVGIGQISSEVPQNLSASRPQDRQFILSSKKLLLSDSGFYLCAWSVGRAFGANVLTFGAGSRLTVL.

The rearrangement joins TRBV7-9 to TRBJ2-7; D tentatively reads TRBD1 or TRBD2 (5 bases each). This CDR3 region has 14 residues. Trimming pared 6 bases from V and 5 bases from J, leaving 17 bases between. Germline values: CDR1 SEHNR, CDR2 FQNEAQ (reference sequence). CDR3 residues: CASSPEGRSHEQYF. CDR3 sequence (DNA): TGTGCCAGCAGTCCTGAGGGGAGAAGCCACGAGCAGTACTTC.

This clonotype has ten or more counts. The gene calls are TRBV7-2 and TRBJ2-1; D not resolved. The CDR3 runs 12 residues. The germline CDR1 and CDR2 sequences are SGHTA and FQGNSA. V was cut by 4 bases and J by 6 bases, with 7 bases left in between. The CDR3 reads CASSSLGNEQFF. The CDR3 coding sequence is TGTGCCAGCAGCTCCCTAGGCAATGAGCAGTTCTTC.

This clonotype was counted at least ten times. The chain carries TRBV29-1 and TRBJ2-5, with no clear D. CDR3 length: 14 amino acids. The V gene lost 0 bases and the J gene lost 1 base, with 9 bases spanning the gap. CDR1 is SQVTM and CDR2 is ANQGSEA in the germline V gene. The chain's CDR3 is CSVEDKAIQETQYF. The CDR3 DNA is TGCAGCGTTGAAGACAAAGCGATCCAAGAGACCCAGTACTTC.

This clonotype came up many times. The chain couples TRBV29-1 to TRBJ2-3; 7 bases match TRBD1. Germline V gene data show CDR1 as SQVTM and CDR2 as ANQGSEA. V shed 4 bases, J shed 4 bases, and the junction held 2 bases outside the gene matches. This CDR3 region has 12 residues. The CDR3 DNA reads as TGCAGCGTTGTAACAGGGGCAGATACGCAGTATTTT. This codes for CSVVTGADTQYF.

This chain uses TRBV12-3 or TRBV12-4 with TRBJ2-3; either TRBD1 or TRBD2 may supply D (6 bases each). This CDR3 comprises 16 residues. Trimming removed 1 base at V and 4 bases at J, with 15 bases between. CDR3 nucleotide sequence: TGTGCCAGCAGTTTAGGGGGGGCCCATCAGGCAGATACGCAGTATTTT. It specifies CASSLGGAHQADTQYF.

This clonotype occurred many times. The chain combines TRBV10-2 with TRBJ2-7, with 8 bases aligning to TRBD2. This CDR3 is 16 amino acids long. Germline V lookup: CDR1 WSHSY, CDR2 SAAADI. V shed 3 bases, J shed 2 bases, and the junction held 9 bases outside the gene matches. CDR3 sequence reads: CASSENGRVATYEQYF. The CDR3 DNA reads TGCGCCAGCAGTGAAAACGGGAGGGTGGCAACCTACGAGCAGTACTTC.